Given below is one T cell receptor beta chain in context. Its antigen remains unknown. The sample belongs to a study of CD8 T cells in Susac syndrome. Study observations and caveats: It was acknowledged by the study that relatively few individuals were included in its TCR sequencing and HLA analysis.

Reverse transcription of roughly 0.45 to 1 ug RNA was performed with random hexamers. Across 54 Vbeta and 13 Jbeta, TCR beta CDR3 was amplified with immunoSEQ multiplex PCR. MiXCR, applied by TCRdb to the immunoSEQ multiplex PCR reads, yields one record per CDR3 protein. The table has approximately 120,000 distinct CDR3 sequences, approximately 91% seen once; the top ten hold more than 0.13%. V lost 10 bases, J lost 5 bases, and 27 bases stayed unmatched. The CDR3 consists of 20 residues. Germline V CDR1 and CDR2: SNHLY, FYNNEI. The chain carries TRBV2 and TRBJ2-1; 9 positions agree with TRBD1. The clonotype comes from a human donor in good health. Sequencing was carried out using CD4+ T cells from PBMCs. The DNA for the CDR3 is TGTGCCACCGACCCCGGGTCGAACAGGGGGCGCGACGAAGGACACAATGAGCAGTTCTTC. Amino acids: CATDPGSNRGRDEGHNEQFF.